This T cell receptor (beta chain) was retrieved from a study of identical twins. Findings and limits, study-wide: A lower insertion count was a feature of abundant cord blood beta clonotypes, with no such feature in memory repertoires. Conclusions were drawn cross-sectionally by statistical analysis, without following the same donors. Among monozygotic twins, out-of-frame TCR alpha sharing exceeded what models predicted.

Germline V gives CDR1 LNHNV, CDR2 YYDKDF (reference sequence). The CDR3 extends over 16 amino acids. V lost 3 bases to trimming and J lost 5 bases, with 20 bases between them. This clonotype was seen only a few times. Its antigen remains unidentified. A template switching step contributed a universal primer site, while unique molecular identifiers were present in the cDNA. TCRdb called the 5' RACE reads again in MiXCR, with one record for every CDR3 protein. Among roughly 470,000 distinct CDR3 sequences, approximately 14% were seen once, and the ten largest hold approximately 0.98%. These same data were also listed under a study on yellow fever vaccine responses in identical twins.

This TCR was sampled from a woman aged 18-29 years in good health. The sample consisted of CD4+ T cells sorted from blood. The genes are TRBV15 and TRBJ2-7, with TRBD2 as a possible D gene (6 bases). The CDR3 DNA is TGTGCCACCAGCAGGCAGTGGGCGCTGGGCGGGAACGAGCAGTACTTC. It codes for CATSRQWALGGNEQYF.